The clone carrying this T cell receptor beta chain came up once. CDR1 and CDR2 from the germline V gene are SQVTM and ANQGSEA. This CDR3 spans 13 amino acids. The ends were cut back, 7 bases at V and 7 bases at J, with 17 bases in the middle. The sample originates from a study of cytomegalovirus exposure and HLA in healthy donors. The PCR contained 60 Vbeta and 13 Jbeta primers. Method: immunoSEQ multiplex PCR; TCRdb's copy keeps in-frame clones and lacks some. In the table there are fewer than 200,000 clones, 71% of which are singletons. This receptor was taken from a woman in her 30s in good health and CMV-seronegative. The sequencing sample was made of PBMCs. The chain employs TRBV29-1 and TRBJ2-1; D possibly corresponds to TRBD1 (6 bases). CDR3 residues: CSADRSGRNEQFF. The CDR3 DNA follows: TGCAGCGCCGACAGGAGCGGTAGGAATGAGCAGTTCTTC.